This T cell receptor (beta chain) was sequenced in a study of cytomegalovirus exposure and HLA in healthy donors (dated by TCRdb to between 2016 and 2019). Looking at the study overall: An earlier analysis of around 600 of the donors reported about 290 Gb of sequence data and roughly 110 million unique TCR beta sequences from about 200 million T cells. An early release covering 550 to 700 HLA-typed donors comprised approximately 300 gigabases of sequencing data and 85 million to 100 million unique TCR sequences. Of the 350 to 400 genotyped donors, 65% to 90% fell in the genetic ancestry cluster associated with self-reported Caucasian donors. The study was designed to test whether signatures of past pathogen exposure could be identified by cataloging public T cell receptors. Using immunosequencing, the study profiled T cell repertoires from around 670 subjects and related those repertoires to cytomegalovirus serostatus. In addition to the first cohort of roughly 670 subjects, a separate validation cohort of approximately 130 different subjects was used. High-throughput TCR immunosequencing, statistical association of individual TCRs with disease status, and machine learning were combined to predict cytomegalovirus infection status. A later analysis re-examined previously published TCR beta repertoires from several hundred donors and added high-resolution HLA genotyping to investigate patterns of TCR occurrence. The later analysis used no new phenotypic data to find candidate immune exposures, relying instead on TCR beta sequences and their occurrence across donors. In an earlier analysis of 500 to 650 of the donors, high-throughput TCR beta sequencing was used to judge whether each TCR beta V gene segment behaved as functional or pseudogenic. Donor age, sex, ethnicity and CMV serostatus were collected together with the repertoire data. In a later genetic analysis, genome-wide SNP genotypes for about 55% of the roughly 700 donors were used, and that subset was treated as a discovery cohort. Every repertoire in the discovery cohort had been generated on one and the same sequencing platform. Both class I and class II loci were covered by HLA typing, at four-digit resolution. Typing coverage differed by locus: A, B, C, DRB1 and DQB1 were typed in roughly 629-630 donors, DQA1 in approximately 520, DPA1 in 600 to 610, and DPB1 in 400 to 480. About 5 DR-DQ haplotypes were handled as single units for association and clustering, since linkage in the cohort was strong. On average, 235,054 unique TCR beta nucleotide sequences were sequenced per donor among about 400 genotyped donors of the cohort, with 15% to 20% of those sequences being non-productive. Points the paper makes about the study in general: Because HLA typing was unavailable for some donors at each locus, only the typed subset was used in association tests. It was suggested by the authors that the approach could potentially be generalized to other disease states and immunological phenotypes. Because the 87-base-pair reads could not distinguish some IMGT-functional V segments, including TRBV6-2 and TRBV6-3, those segments were excluded. A later analysis reported that several top co-occurrence clusters appeared linked to parvovirus B19, influenza, CMV and Epstein-Barr virus. The classifier was reported to diagnose cytomegalovirus status with high specificity and sensitivity in both the original cohort and the validation cohort. Presence/absence analyses assumed roughly uniform sequencing depth across donors, an assumption that may not hold. Compared with equally common non-associated chains, HLA-associated TCR beta chains in a later analysis were more clonally expanded and had lower generation probabilities. Only TCR beta chains were sequenced in this cohort, and the absence of alpha or paired-chain data limited detectable features. Most CMV-associated TCR beta chains appeared to be HLA-restricted in a later analysis, and the HLA associations seemed to be driven largely by CMV exposure. Three of the identified cytomegalovirus-associated TCR beta chains were confirmed in vitro to be specific for cytomegalovirus antigens. Linkage disequilibrium might explain the correlated functional status among segregating V segments, but an unknown experimental factor could not be ruled out. Immune exposure information for the cohort was limited to CMV serostatus. A later analysis associated about 17,000 TCR beta sequences with specific HLA alleles at a false discovery rate of 0.05. The sequencing pipeline was judged likely to have produced a cluster of highly shared sequence variants as a technical artifact. In an earlier analysis of about 600 of the donors, most TCR beta V segments appeared in productive rearrangements about 87% or about 30% of the time, broadly matching IMGT annotations. A later genetic analysis associated a missense DCLRE1C variant with V-gene and J-gene trimming of TCR beta chains, and an independent cohort replicated the association. Strong co-occurrence of HLA alleles, especially DR and DQ, made assigning TCR associations to individual alleles difficult. Compared with the roughly 710-donor mean, donors in an Asian-associated ancestry cluster had fewer N-insertions in productive TCRs, according to a later genetic analysis. A further reported finding was that TCR beta sequences accurately predicted the HLA-A and HLA-B alleles for most subjects in the first cohort. Because counts were too low, seventeen rarely observed V segments, including chromosome 9 orphons, were excluded from the earlier analysis of 587 of the donors. Across donors, most TCR sequences were observed very rarely, whereas some public TCRs were present in many individuals. The study listed 164 TCR beta chains as associated with cytomegalovirus. In a later analysis, the rate of TCR association differed among HLA loci, with DRB1 alleles having the most associated TCRs and HLA-C alleles having the fewest.

Taken from cysteine to phenylalanine, the CDR3 has 13 residues. The CDR3 DNA has 39 bases and is translated from base 1. The V end loses 0 bases and the J end loses 3 bases, and a stretch of 7 bases separates them. The germline V gene gives CDR1 as SGHDT and CDR2 as YYEEEE. The cohort was made up of roughly 670 healthy bone marrow donors. At the time of sampling, all cohort members were nominally healthy, though unrecorded immune exposures were likely present. The donor was CMV seronegative and belonged to the group of several hundred seronegative cohort members. A peripheral blood sample was collected from each donor, and TCR beta sequencing was performed on peripheral blood mononuclear cells. The Qiagen DNeasy Blood Extraction Kit was used to extract genomic DNA from the blood cell samples. With regard to this clone: No cognate antigen has been identified for it. No much larger clone exists at a distance of one base, and base qualities are not known.

The library came from the immunoSEQ multiplex PCR assay. The multiplex PCR relied on a mix of 60 forward primers for TCR Vbeta segments and 13 reverse primers for TCR Jbeta segments. Amplification of the CDR3 region of rearranged TCR beta genes was performed with a multiplex PCR assay on genomic DNA. On the Illumina HiSeq System, the amplified TCR beta libraries were sequenced as 87-base-pair reads. The paper's data handling went like this. In a later analysis, 70 million to 95 million unique TCR beta chains were counted across the roughly 670 repertoires, and around 10 million of these chains were shared by at least two donors. Raw reads were error-corrected and collapsed into unique sequences by a nearest-neighbor algorithm in which closely related sequences were merged to remove PCR and sequencing errors. V, D and J gene segments were assigned by aligning CDR3 sequences to IMGT reference sequences. Each retained sequence needed at least a six-nucleotide match to both a V gene segment and a J gene segment. Rearrangements were called productive when the CDR3 lacked stop codons and stayed in frame with V and J; all others were non-productive. CDR3 was defined by IMGT convention, running from the second conserved V-encoded cysteine to the conserved J-encoded phenylalanine. The earlier analysis of a few hundred of the donors excluded any sequence lacking an unambiguous match to a single V gene segment. An earlier analysis of approximately 590 of the donors classified V segments as functional when productive rearrangements were above 56.7% and as segregating when the standard deviation between donors was above 5%. A statistical classification framework was built to diagnose cytomegalovirus status from the catalog of TCR beta chain sequences. In a later analysis, TCR nucleotide sequences were compared against IMGT/GENE-DB human TR gene sequences so that V and J genes could be assigned. In a later analysis, CDR3 sequences and most-parsimonious VDJ recombination scenarios were assigned using the TCRdist pipeline. In a later analysis, each TCR beta chain was defined by its CDR3 amino acid sequence together with its V-gene family, and reads without a unique V-gene family were excluded. As a way to deal with suspected cross-contamination and a sequencing artifact, a later analysis dropped approximately 570 nucleotide sequences that were highly shared and had low generation probability. For each public chain, a later analysis derived a clonal expansion index from normalized ranks of inferred template counts within each repertoire. Generation probabilities in a later analysis came from a VDJ recombination model fitted to out-of-frame rearrangements, and those results were checked against IGoR. In a later analysis, hypergeometric tests were used to score TCR-TCR, TCR-HLA and TCR-CMV co-occurrence, with a repertoire-size bias correction applied to TCR pairs. False discovery rates were estimated in a later analysis by permuting HLA or CMV assignments 20 times. In a later analysis, co-occurring TCRs were grouped using DBSCAN, with TCRdist sequence similarity added in when clustering inside HLA-allele-positive subsets. For co-occurrence clustering, repertoires with fewer than 30,000 or more than 120,000 public chains were excluded, along with roughly 5 repertoires with anomalous nucleotide sharing. The table was pulled from immuneACCESS by TCRdb, which kept in-frame rearrangements only. Such tables lose some clones; where checked, under half of the loss comes from unresolved V genes, and the rest has no known cause. The DNA was the basis for D and trimming; V, J and clone size are from that table. The table for this sample lists 150,000 or so clones; 70% to 85% of them were counted only once. The ten most abundant clones make up under 2% of the sample.

The source of this sequence is a woman in her 40s in good health and CMV-seronegative. Sequenced: PBMCs. The sequence is built from TRBV5-6 and TRBJ2-7, with a weak D call of TRBD2 (5 bases match). The CDR3 region: CASSLGSGYEQYF. Read as DNA, the sequence is TGTGCCAGCAGCTTGGGGAGCGGCTACGAGCAGTACTTC.